The source of this T cell receptor beta chain is a study of cytomegalovirus exposure and HLA in healthy donors. The CDR3 runs 19 residues. The trim removed 1 base at V and 6 bases at J, leaving 13 bases unmatched. Germline values: CDR1 SGHNT, CDR2 YENEEA. The primer mix had 60 Vbeta and 13 Jbeta primers. Sequenced by immunoSEQ multiplex PCR; TCRdb stores in-frame clones only, minus some. The data contain about 160,000 clones, 82% of them seen just once; the ten biggest clones take up over 1.2%. This chain joins TRBV11-3 and TRBJ2-1, with TRBD2 identical over 12 bases. The clonotype comes from a girl aged 5-17 years in good health and CMV-seropositive. The sequenced material came from PBMCs. CDR3 sequence (DNA): TGTGCCAGCAGCTTAGGCCTTGGACTAGCGGGAAGTGATGCCAATGAGCAGTTCTTC. Protein product: CASSLGLGLAGSDANEQFF.